Listed below are T cell receptor beta chains from one sample, sequenced in a study of OX40 agonist ivuxolimab in advanced cancers. Profiling relied on immunoSEQ multiplex PCR, and the TCRdb table lists in-frame clones only, not all of them. The sample shows tens of thousands of clones, about 88% of them seen only once. This sample comprised CD4+ or CD8+ T cells sorted from blood, obtained in a trial of the OX40 agonist ivuxolimab. The receptors stem from an adult with an advanced solid tumor such as melanoma, head and neck, liver or kidney cancer. CDR3s include the opening cysteine and the closing phenylalanine or tryptophan. The D gene is left open where the match is weak. The size of a clone is reported for some rows only, either as once, few or many, or as a class for expanded clones.

CDR3nt,CDR3aa,j_gene,abundance,d_gene,v_gene
TGTGCCAGCAGTTTTTACGGAGACACTGAAGCTTTCTTT,CASSFYGDTEAFF,TRBJ1-1,.,.,TRBV6-6
TGTGCCAGCACTTTGTACAGGGATTCATACGAGCAGTACTTC,CASTLYRDSYEQYF,TRBJ2-7,.,.,TRBV2
TGTGCCAGCAGCCAAGAAAGGGACAGGGTCGAGCAGTATTTT,CASSQERDRVEQYF,TRBJ2-3,.,TRBD1,TRBV4-2
TGTGCCAGCAGTTACAGCAACTATGGCTACACCTTC,CASSYSNYGYTF,TRBJ1-2,.,.,TRBV6-5
TGCGCCAGCAGATCTCAGGTTACCTACAATGAGCAGTTCTTC,CASRSQVTYNEQFF,TRBJ2-1,.,.,TRBV5-1
TGTGCCAGCAGCTTAGAGCACTATGGCACCGGGGAGCTGTTTTTT,CASSLEHYGTGELFF,TRBJ2-2,.,.,TRBV7-2
TGTGCCAGCAGTTTGGGGGGACAGTTCTACGAGCAGTACTTC,CASSLGGQFYEQYF,TRBJ2-7,.,.,TRBV28
TGTGCCAGCAGCTTAAAGGTCGGGACAGGGCGTGGGGAGACCCAGTACTTC,CASSLKVGTGRGETQYF,TRBJ2-5,.,TRBD1,TRBV13
TGTGCCAGCAGCTTGGGGCAGGCTTTTAATGAAAAACTGTTTTTT,CASSLGQAFNEKLFF,TRBJ1-4,.,.,TRBV5-4
TGCAGCGTTGTCAACCCCGGGCTAGCGGACAATGAGCAGTTCTTC,CSVVNPGLADNEQFF,TRBJ2-1,.,TRBD2,TRBV29-1
TGTGCCAGCTCCGGATCCGGGGCGGGCAATCAGCCCCAGCATTTT,CASSGSGAGNQPQHF,TRBJ1-5,.,.,TRBV27
TGTGCCAGCAGGCCACCAGGGGGAAATAGCAATCAGCCCCAGCATTTT,CASRPPGGNSNQPQHF,TRBJ1-5,medium-sized,TRBD1,TRBV7-2
TGTGCCAGCAGTTACTCGCGGGACAGGATTTACACTGAAGCTTTCTTT,CASSYSRDRIYTEAFF,TRBJ1-1,once,TRBD1,TRBV6-5
TGTGCCAGCAGTGGGACAGTGATCAATCAGCCCCAGCATTTT,CASSGTVINQPQHF,TRBJ1-5,.,TRBD1,TRBV6-6
TGTGCCAGTAGTACGGCGGTTCGTAATGAAAAACTGTTTTTT,CASSTAVRNEKLFF,TRBJ1-4,.,.,TRBV19
TGTGCTAGCAGCTTAGCTGGGGTCCAAGAGACCCAGTACTTC,CASSLAGVQETQYF,TRBJ2-5,once,.,TRBV7-7
TGTGCCAGCACGGACAGGAACACCGGGGAGCTGTTTTTT,CASTDRNTGELFF,TRBJ2-2,.,.,TRBV6-6
TGTGCCAGTAATCGGGCGGGCCCTCCAGATACGCAGTATTTT,CASNRAGPPDTQYF,TRBJ2-3,.,.,TRBV19
TGTGCCAGCAGCTTAGCCTGGAGGAACTACGAGCAGTACTTC,CASSLAWRNYEQYF,TRBJ2-7,.,.,TRBV7-2
TGCGCCAGCACCGACAGCTACGAGCAGTACTTC,CASTDSYEQYF,TRBJ2-7,medium-sized,.,TRBV5-1
TGTGCCAGCTCACCAGGGTCTAATGAAAAACTGTTTTTT,CASSPGSNEKLFF,TRBJ1-4,.,.,TRBV18
TGTGCCAGCTCCCCGGGGGCTGGAAACACCATATATTTT,CASSPGAGNTIYF,TRBJ1-3,medium-sized,.,TRBV18
TGTGCCAGCAGCCGCCAGGTGAACACTGAAGCTTTCTTT,CASSRQVNTEAFF,TRBJ1-1,.,.,TRBV28
TGTGCCAGCACGCGGGGGGACTCTGGAAACACCATATATTTT,CASTRGDSGNTIYF,TRBJ1-3,.,.,TRBV6-1
TGTGCCAGCAGCTTAGTAGCACAGGGGGCGAATGAGCAGTTCTTC,CASSLVAQGANEQFF,TRBJ2-1,.,TRBD1,TRBV7-2
TGTGCCAGCAGTTACTCAGGACACTCTAACTATGGCTACACCTTC,CASSYSGHSNYGYTF,TRBJ1-2,.,.,TRBV6-6
TGTGCCAGCGAACAGGGATCTAGGTACGAGCAGTACTTC,CASEQGSRYEQYF,TRBJ2-7,.,.,TRBV28
TGTGCCAGCAGCTCTAAACAGGGACACACCGGGGAGCTGTTTTTT,CASSSKQGHTGELFF,TRBJ2-2,.,.,TRBV7-3
TGCGCCAGCAGCTTGGGGGGACTAGCGGGAAGCACAGATACGCAGTATTTT,CASSLGGLAGSTDTQYF,TRBJ2-3,.,TRBD2,TRBV5-1
TGTGCCAGCAGCTCTCCGGGAACGGGCTACGAGCAGTACTTC,CASSSPGTGYEQYF,TRBJ2-7,once,.,TRBV5-4
TGTGCCAGCAGTCTCCTAGAGGATTCGGGCGAGCAGTACTTC,CASSLLEDSGEQYF,TRBJ2-7,.,.,TRBV28
TGTGCCAGCAGCTTAAGTCTCGCGAACACCGGGGAGCTGTTTTTT,CASSLSLANTGELFF,TRBJ2-2,.,.,TRBV11-2
TGTGCCTGGAGTGTTTTGGGCCTGAACACCGGGGAGCTGTTTTTT,CAWSVLGLNTGELFF,TRBJ2-2,once,.,TRBV30
TGTGCCAGTAGTCTGGACGGCTCTGGAAACACCATATATTTT,CASSLDGSGNTIYF,TRBJ1-3,.,.,TRBV19
TGTGCCAGCAGCCAAAGGCCCGGGGCGGCGGGGTATGGCTACACCTTC,CASSQRPGAAGYGYTF,TRBJ1-2,.,.,TRBV14
TGTGCCAGCAGCCCTCTCTCGGGAGGGTACAATGAGCAGTTCTTC,CASSPLSGGYNEQFF,TRBJ2-1,.,TRBD2,TRBV9
TGTGCCAGCAGGGCCGGTTACCGAAGCTCCTACAATGAGCAGTTCTTC,CASRAGYRSSYNEQFF,TRBJ2-1,.,.,TRBV28
TGCGCCAGCAGCTCGGGACAGGGAGGCACTGAAGCTTTCTTT,CASSSGQGGTEAFF,TRBJ1-1,.,TRBD1,TRBV5-1
TGTGCCAGCAGCTACGACGGTAACTATGGCTACACCTTC,CASSYDGNYGYTF,TRBJ1-2,.,.,TRBV6-6
TGTGCCAGCAGCATTCTACCGGGACAGGGGCTAGAGACCCAGTACTTC,CASSILPGQGLETQYF,TRBJ2-5,.,TRBD1,TRBV9
TGTGCCAGCAGCTTGGGGCAGAACTATGGCTACACCTTC,CASSLGQNYGYTF,TRBJ1-2,.,.,TRBV5-4
TGTGCCAGCAGTGAAATCAAGGTGGGGGGAGCAGATACGCAGTATTTT,CASSEIKVGGADTQYF,TRBJ2-3,.,.,TRBV2
TGTGCCAGCAGCCAAGATTTGAGCGGGTACTCCACAGATACGCAGTATTTT,CASSQDLSGYSTDTQYF,TRBJ2-3,once,.,TRBV4-2
TGTGCCAGCAGCCGCCGGGACAGGGGTGGAGAGACCCAGTACTTC,CASSRRDRGGETQYF,TRBJ2-5,once,TRBD1,TRBV14
TGCAGCGTTGAAGAGGGACAGGGCTACAATGAGCAGTTCTTC,CSVEEGQGYNEQFF,TRBJ2-1,.,TRBD1,TRBV29-1